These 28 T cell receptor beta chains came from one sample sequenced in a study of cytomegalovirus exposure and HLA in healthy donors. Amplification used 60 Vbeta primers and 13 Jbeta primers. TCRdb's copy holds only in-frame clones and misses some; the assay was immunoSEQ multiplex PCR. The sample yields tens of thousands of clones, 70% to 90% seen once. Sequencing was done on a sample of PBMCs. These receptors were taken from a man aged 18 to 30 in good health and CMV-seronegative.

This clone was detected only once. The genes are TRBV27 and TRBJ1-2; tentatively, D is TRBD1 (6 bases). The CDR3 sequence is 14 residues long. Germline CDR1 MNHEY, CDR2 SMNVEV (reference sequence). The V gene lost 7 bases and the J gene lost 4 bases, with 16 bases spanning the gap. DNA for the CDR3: TGTGCCAGCAAGTGGTCAGGGGCGACCTATGGCTACACCTTC. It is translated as CASKWSGATYGYTF.

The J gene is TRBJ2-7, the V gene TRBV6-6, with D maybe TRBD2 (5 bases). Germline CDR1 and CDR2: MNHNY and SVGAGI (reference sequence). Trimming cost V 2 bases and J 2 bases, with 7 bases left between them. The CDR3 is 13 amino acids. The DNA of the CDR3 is TGTGCCAGCAGTTACGGAGGTCCCTACGAGCAGTACTTC. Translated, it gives CASSYGGPYEQYF.

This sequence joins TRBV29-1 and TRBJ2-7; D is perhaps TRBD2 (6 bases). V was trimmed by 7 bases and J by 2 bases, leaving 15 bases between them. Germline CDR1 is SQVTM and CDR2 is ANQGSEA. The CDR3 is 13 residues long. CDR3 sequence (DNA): TGCAGCGCCGCAAGGGACTTAACCTACGAGCAGTACTTC. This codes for CSAARDLTYEQYF.

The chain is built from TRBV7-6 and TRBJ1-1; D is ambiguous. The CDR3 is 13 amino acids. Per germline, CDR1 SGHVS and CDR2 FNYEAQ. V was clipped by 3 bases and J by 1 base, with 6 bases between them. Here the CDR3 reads CASSFRENTEAFF. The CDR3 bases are TGTGCCAGCAGCTTCCGGGAGAACACTGAAGCTTTCTTT.

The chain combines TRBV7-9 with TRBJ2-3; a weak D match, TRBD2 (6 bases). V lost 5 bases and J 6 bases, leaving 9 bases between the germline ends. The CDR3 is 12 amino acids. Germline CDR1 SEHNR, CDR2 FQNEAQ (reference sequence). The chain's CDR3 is CASSPGGDTQYF. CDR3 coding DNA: TGTGCCAGCAGCCCCGGAGGGGATACGCAGTATTTT.

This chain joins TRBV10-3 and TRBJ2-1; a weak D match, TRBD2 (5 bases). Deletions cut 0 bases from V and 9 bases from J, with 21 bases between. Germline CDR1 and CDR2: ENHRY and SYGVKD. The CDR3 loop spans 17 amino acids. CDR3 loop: CAISESYVGVFLSEQFF. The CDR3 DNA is TGTGCCATCAGTGAGTCGTACGTGGGAGTTTTTTTGAGTGAGCAGTTCTTC.

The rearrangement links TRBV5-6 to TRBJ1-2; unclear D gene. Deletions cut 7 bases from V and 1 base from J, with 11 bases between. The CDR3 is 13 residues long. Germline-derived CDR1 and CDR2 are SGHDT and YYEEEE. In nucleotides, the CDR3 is TGTGCCAGCGTGAACGTCGGTAACTATGGCTACACCTTC. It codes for CASVNVGNYGYTF.

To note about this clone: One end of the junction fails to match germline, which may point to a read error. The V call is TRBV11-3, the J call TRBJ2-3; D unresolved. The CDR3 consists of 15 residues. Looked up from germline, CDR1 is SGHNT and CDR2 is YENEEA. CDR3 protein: CASSLGAAATDTQYF. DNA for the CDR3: TGTGCCAGCAGCTTAGGTGCAGCAGCCACAGATACACAGTATTTT.

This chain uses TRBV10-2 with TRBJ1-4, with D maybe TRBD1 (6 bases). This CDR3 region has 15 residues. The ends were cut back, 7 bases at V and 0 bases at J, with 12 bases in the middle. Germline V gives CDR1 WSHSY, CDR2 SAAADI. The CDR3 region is CASKTGSATNEKLFF. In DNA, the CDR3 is TGCGCCAGCAAAACAGGGAGCGCAACTAATGAAAAACTGTTTTTT.

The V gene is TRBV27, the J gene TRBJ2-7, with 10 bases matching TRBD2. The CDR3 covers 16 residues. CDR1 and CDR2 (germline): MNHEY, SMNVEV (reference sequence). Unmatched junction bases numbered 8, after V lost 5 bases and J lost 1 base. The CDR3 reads CASSPRLAGLSYEQYF. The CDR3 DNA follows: TGTGCCAGCAGTCCACGACTAGCGGGCCTTTCCTACGAGCAGTACTTC.

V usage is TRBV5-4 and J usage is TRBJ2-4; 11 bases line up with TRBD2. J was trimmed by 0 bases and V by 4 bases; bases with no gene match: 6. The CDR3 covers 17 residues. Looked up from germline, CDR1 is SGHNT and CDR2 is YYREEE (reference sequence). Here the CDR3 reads CASSPGLAAIAKNIQYF. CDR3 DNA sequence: TGTGCCAGCAGCCCGGGACTAGCGGCAATAGCCAAAAACATTCAGTACTTC.

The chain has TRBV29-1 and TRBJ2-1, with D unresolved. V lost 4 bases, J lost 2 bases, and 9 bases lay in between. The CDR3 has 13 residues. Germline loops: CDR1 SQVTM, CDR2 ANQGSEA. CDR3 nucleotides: TGCAGCGTTGTCTTAGAGGCCTACAATGAGCAGTTCTTC. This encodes CSVVLEAYNEQFF.

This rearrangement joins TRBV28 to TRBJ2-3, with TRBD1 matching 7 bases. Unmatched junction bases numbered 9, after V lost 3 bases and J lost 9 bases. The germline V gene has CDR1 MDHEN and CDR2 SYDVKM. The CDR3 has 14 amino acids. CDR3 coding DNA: TGTGCCAGCAGTTTCAGGGGGAACAGGGACACGCAGTATTTT. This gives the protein CASSFRGNRDTQYF.

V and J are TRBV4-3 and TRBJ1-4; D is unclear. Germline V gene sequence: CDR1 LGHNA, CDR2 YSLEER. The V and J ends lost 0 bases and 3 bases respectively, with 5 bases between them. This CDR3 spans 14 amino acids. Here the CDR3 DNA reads TGCGCCAGCAGCCAAGATCCGGCTAATGAAAAACTGTTTTTT. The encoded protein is CASSQDPANEKLFF.

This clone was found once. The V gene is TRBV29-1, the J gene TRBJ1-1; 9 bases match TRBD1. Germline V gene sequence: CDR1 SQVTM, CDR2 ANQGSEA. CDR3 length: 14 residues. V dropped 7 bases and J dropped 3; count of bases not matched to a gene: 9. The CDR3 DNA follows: TGCAGCGCCATCTGGGACAGGGTGGACACTGAAGCTTTCTTT. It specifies CSAIWDRVDTEAFF.

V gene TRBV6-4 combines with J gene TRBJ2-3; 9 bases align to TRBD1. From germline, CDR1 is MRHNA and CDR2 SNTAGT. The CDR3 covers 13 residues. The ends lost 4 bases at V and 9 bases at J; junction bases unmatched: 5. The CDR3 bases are TGTGCCAGCAGTGTTGAGACAGGGGGGACGCAGTATTTT. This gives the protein CASSVETGGTQYF.

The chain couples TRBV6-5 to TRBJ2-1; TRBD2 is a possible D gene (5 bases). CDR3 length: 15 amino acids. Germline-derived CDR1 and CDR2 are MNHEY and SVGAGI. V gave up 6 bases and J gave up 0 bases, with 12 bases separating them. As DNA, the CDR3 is TGTGCCAGCAGCCTCAGCGGAAGCTCCTACAATGAGCAGTTCTTC. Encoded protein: CASSLSGSSYNEQFF.

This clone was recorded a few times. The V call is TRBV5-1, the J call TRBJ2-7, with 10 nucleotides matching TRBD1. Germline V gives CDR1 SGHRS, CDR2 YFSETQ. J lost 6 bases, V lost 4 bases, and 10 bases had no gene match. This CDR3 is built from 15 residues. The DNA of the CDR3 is TGCGCCAGCAGCCCCCGGACAGGGGGGCCGGGCGAGCAGTACTTC. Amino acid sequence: CASSPRTGGPGEQYF.

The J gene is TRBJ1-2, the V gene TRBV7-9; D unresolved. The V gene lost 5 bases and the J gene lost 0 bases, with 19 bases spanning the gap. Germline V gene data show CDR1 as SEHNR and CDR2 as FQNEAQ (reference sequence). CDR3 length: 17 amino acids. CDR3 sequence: CASSTSGKAIPNYGYTF. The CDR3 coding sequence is TGTGCCAGCAGCACCTCCGGGAAGGCGATACCTAACTATGGCTACACCTTC.

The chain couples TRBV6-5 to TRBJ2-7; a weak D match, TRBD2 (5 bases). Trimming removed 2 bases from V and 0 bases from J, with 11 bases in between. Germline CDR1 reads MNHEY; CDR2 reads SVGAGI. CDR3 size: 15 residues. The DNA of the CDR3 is TGTGCCAGCAGTTACCAAGCGGTAGGCTCCTACGAGCAGTACTTC. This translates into CASSYQAVGSYEQYF.

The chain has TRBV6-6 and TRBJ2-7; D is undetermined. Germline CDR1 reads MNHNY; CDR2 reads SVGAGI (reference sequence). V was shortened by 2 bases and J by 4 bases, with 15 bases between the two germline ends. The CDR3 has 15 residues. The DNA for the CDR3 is TGTGCCAGCAGTTACACGTCGAAGGCCGGGTACGAGCAGTACTTC. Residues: CASSYTSKAGYEQYF.

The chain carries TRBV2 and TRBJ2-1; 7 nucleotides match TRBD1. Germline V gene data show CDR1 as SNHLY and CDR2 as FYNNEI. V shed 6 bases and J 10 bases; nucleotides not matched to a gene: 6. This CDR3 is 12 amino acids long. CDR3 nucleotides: TGTGCCAGCAGGACAGGGATGGGCGAGCAGTTCTTC. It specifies CASRTGMGEQFF.

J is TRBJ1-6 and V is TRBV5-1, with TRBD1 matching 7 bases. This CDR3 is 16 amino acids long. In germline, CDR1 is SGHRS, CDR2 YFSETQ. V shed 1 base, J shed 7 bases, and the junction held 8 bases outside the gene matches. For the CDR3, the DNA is TGCGCCAGCAGCTTGAGAGTACAGGGGTCGAATTCACCCCTCCACTTT. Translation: CASSLRVQGSNSPLHF.

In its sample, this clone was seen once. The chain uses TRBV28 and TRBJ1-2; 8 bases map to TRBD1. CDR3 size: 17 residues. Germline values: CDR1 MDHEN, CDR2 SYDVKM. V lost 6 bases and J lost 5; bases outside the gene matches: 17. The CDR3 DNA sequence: TGTGCCAGCAGGCCAGTCGGGACAGGACCCTTTGGGTATGGCTACACCTTC. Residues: CASRPVGTGPFGYGYTF.

In nucleotides, the CDR3 is TGCGCCAGCAGGGACAGGCTAGAGCAGTACTTC. Encoded protein: CASRDRLEQYF. The chain combines TRBV5-1 with TRBJ2-7, with TRBD1 matching 7 bases. The CDR3 loop spans 11 amino acids. The trim removed 5 bases at V and 7 bases at J, leaving 3 bases unmatched. Germline-derived CDR1 and CDR2 are SGHRS and YFSETQ.

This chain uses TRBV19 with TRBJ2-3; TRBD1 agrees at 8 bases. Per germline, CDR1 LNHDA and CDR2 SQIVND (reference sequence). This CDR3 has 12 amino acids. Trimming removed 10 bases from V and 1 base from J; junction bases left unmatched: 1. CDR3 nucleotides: TGTGCCACGGGACAGGGCACAGATACGCAGTATTTT. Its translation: CATGQGTDTQYF.

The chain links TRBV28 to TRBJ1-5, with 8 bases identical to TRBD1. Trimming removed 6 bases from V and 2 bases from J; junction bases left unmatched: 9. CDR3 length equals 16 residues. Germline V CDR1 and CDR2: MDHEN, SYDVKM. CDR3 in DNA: TGTGCCAGCAGCCGAGAGAGGGGACAGGGCAATCAGCCCCAGCATTTT. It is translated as CASSRERGQGNQPQHF.

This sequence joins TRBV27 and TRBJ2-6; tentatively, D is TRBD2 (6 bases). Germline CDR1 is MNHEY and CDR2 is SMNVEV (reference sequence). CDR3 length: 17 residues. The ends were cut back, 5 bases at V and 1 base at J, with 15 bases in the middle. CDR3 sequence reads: CASSPTGSSSGANVLTF. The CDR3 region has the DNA TGTGCCAGCAGTCCCACCGGGAGCTCATCTGGGGCCAACGTCCTGACTTTC.